One sample yielded the 14 T cell receptor beta chains listed below, sequenced in a study of T cell responses to AZD1222 COVID-19 vaccine. Measured with immunoSEQ multiplex PCR; TCRdb has only the in-frame clones, and not every one. The sample yields 150,000 to 200,000 clones, around 94% seen once. The specimen comprised peripheral blood, sampled on day 0 of AZD1222 vaccination. Receptors originate from an adult in good health.

The chain recombines TRBV11-2 with TRBJ1-6; perhaps TRBD1 as D (6 bases). The germline gives CDR1 SGHAT, CDR2 FQNNGV. Trimming took 1 base from V and 10 from J, leaving 14 bases between them. CDR3 length: 15 amino acids. The CDR3 DNA reads as TGTGCCAGCAGCTTAGGTACGGGGGCCATCTCACCCCTCCACTTT. As protein: CASSLGTGAISPLHF.

This chain connects TRBV5-1 to TRBJ1-1; possibly TRBD1 for D (6 bases). This CDR3 has 13 residues. Between the trimmed V and J ends, which lost 4 bases and 6 bases, there was a span of 13 bases. The germline gives CDR1 SGHRS, CDR2 YFSETQ. CDR3 region: CASSPRGGPEAFF. CDR3 nucleotides: TGCGCCAGCAGCCCCAGGGGAGGCCCTGAAGCTTTCTTT.

This clone occurred once. The chain has TRBV20-1 and TRBJ1-2; D not certain. CDR1 and CDR2 (germline): DFQATT, SNEGSKA (reference sequence). V lost 6 bases and J lost 4, with 6 bases in between. The CDR3 has 10 residues. Here the CDR3 DNA reads TGCAGTGCCCCCTCCTATGGCTACACCTTC. Its translation: CSAPSYGYTF.

V usage is TRBV20-1 and J usage is TRBJ1-1; no clear D. CDR1 and CDR2 (germline): DFQATT, SNEGSKA (reference sequence). CDR3 length: 11 amino acids. The germline V and J ends were trimmed by 3 bases and 8 bases, with 10 bases remaining between them. The CDR3, as DNA: TGCAGTGCTAGGAAGGACGGCGAAGCTTTCTTT. It codes for CSARKDGEAFF.

The chain employs TRBV20-1 and TRBJ2-7; unclear D gene. Looked up from germline, CDR1 is DFQATT and CDR2 is SNEGSKA (reference sequence). V dropped 3 bases and J dropped 2 bases, with 5 bases sitting between them. CDR3 size: 11 residues. The CDR3 reads CSASRTYEQYF. DNA of the CDR3: TGCAGTGCTAGTCGGACCTACGAGCAGTACTTC.

V and J are TRBV11-2 and TRBJ2-2; D uncertain. V lost 3 bases and J 0 bases, leaving 8 bases between the germline ends. Germline V CDR1 and CDR2: SGHAT, FQNNGV. The CDR3 is 15 amino acids. The CDR3 spells CASSLSPSNTGELFF. The CDR3 nucleotides read TGTGCCAGCAGCTTGAGCCCGTCGAACACCGGGGAGCTGTTTTTT.

The V call is TRBV2, the J call TRBJ2-1; D tentatively reads TRBD1 or TRBD2 (5 bases each). In germline, CDR1 is SNHLY, CDR2 FYNNEI. This CDR3 is 16 amino acids long. Trimming stripped 8 bases from V and 10 bases from J, with 27 bases between. The DNA for the CDR3 is TGTGCCAGCTTACCGAGAGGGGTAGTCGGACCTACGGAGCAGTTCTTC. Its translation: CASLPRGVVGPTEQFF.

The chain employs TRBV11-3 and TRBJ1-1, with D uncertain. This CDR3 comprises 13 residues. The V gene lost 0 bases and the J gene lost 0 bases, with 2 bases spanning the gap. CDR1 is SGHNT and CDR2 is YENEEA in the germline V gene. CDR3: CASSLDMNTEAFF. As DNA, the CDR3 is TGTGCCAGCAGCTTAGATATGAACACTGAAGCTTTCTTT.

The J gene is TRBJ1-4, the V gene TRBV7-9; D possibly corresponds to TRBD1 (5 bases). The CDR3 loop spans 17 amino acids. Per the germline V gene, CDR1 is SEHNR and CDR2 is FQNEAQ (reference sequence). V shed 5 bases and J shed 0 bases, with 16 bases lying between them. The CDR3 here is CASSAGGIAATNEKLFF. DNA of the CDR3: TGTGCCAGCAGCGCTGGGGGGATAGCGGCAACTAATGAAAAACTGTTTTTT.

This rearrangement joins TRBV29-1 to TRBJ2-7, with no clear D. The germline gives CDR1 SQVTM, CDR2 ANQGSEA. The CDR3 loop spans 11 amino acids. Trimming stripped 4 bases from V and 3 bases from J, with 7 bases between. CDR3 in amino acids: CSVVERYEQYF. CDR3 DNA sequence: TGCAGCGTTGTCGAGCGCTACGAGCAGTACTTC.

This clone was observed a single time. V and J are TRBV3-1 (or the pseudogene TRBV3-2) and TRBJ2-7; TRBD2 might be the D (6 bases). Per the germline V gene, CDR1 is LGHDT and CDR2 is YNNKEL (reference sequence). The CDR3 covers 16 residues. The ends were cut back, 0 bases at V and 0 bases at J, with 12 bases in the middle. The CDR3 here is CASSQDRREASYEQYF. The CDR3 DNA follows: TGTGCCAGCAGCCAAGATAGGAGGGAGGCCTCCTACGAGCAGTACTTC.

The chain couples TRBV27 to TRBJ1-2, with D unclear. The V and J ends lost 5 bases and 7 bases respectively, with 14 bases between them. CDR3 size: 13 residues. Germline assignment: CDR1 MNHEY and CDR2 SMNVEV (reference sequence). CDR3 residues: CASSPPGSRGYTF. The CDR3, as DNA: TGTGCCAGCAGTCCGCCGGGGTCGCGTGGCTACACCTTC.

The gene calls are TRBV19 and TRBJ1-6; maybe TRBD1 (5 bases). V was cut by 3 bases and J by 7 bases, with 13 bases left in between. This CDR3 is built from 15 residues. Looked up from germline, CDR1 is LNHDA and CDR2 is SQIVND (reference sequence). CDR3 DNA: TGTGCCAGTAGTATCCAGGGATCTTTGAATTCACCCCTCCACTTT. It translates to CASSIQGSLNSPLHF.

A word on this clone: In the same sample, other DNA sequences code for this CDR3. V usage is TRBV6-4 and J usage is TRBJ1-5; D is unclear. CDR1 is MRHNA, CDR2 SNTAGT, per germline. V dropped 2 bases and J dropped 2 bases, with 1 base sitting between them. CDR3 size: 12 residues. CDR3 loop: CASSDGNQPQHF. The CDR3 DNA follows: TGTGCCAGCAGTGACGGCAATCAGCCCCAGCATTTT.